The T cell receptor beta chain under discussion was sequenced for a study of cytomegalovirus exposure and HLA in healthy donors. This table comes from immunoSEQ multiplex PCR, and its TCRdb copy is limited to in-frame clones, with some not included. The top ten hold approximately 3.3% of the sample, which has 65,000 to 90,000 clones, approximately 95% seen once. Trimming shortened V by 2 bases and J by 9 bases, and 8 bases separated the two germline ends. The CDR3 sequence is 13 residues long. The germline V gene has CDR1 LGHNA and CDR2 YSLEER. This TCR was sampled from a man aged 18-30 years in good health and CMV-seronegative. The source material was PBMCs. The genes are TRBV4-3 and TRBJ1-6; D gene ambiguous. In DNA form, the CDR3 reads TGCGCCAGCAGCCAATCTGGGAGTTCACCCCTCCACTTT. Translated: CASSQSGSSPLHF.